These 22 T cell receptor beta chains were all obtained from the same sample, sequenced in a study of vaccination and CD4 T cells after COVID-19 (dated by TCRdb to the early 2020s). The treatment or condition label on this specimen signifies: roughly nine-day PBMC culture with coronavirus spike peptide pools or control peptides (ViraFEST assay). These receptors have no identified antigens. Library preparation used PCR. Sequencing instrument: Illumina iSeq 100. DNA from cultured CD4+ T cells was subjected to TCR sequencing with the Oncomine TCR Beta short-read assay at the Johns Hopkins FTIC core. TCRdb passed the public sequencing reads through fastp at Q25 and MiXCR, retaining productive beta sequences. All rows with the same CDR3 protein become a single entry with the most common DNA and genes. This sample holds fewer than 13,000 distinct CDR3 sequences; approximately 24% were observed only once. The ten top clones hold around an eighth of the sample.

Sequencing was performed on CD4+ T cells from blood, cultured in vitro, taken after SARS-CoV-2 vaccination. The source is a human donor who had recovered from COVID-19.

This clonotype came up a few times. The rearrangement joins TRBV6-1 to TRBJ1-5; no reliable D call. CDR1 and CDR2 (germline): MNHNS, SASEGT. This CDR3 is 13 amino acids long. V was shortened by 6 bases and J by 0 bases, with 6 bases between the two germline ends. CDR3: CASRQHSNQPQHF. CDR3 sequence (DNA): TGTGCCAGCAGACAACATAGCAATCAGCCCCAGCATTTT.

In its sample, this clonotype was seen a few times. The V call is TRBV6-5, the J call TRBJ1-6, with D unclear. V shed 2 bases and J shed 0 bases, with 14 bases lying between them. This CDR3 region has 18 residues. Germline-derived CDR1 and CDR2 are MNHEY and SVGAGI. This CDR3 is CASSYRARPSSYNSPLHF. The CDR3, as DNA: TGTGCCAGCAGTTACAGGGCCAGACCGAGCTCCTATAATTCACCCCTCCACTTT.

This clonotype is labeled medium-sized (0.01 to 0.1%). The chain employs TRBV20-1 and TRBJ2-1; TRBD2 aligns across 11 bases. CDR3 length: 14 residues. The ends lost 6 bases at V and 6 bases at J; junction bases unmatched: 7. Per the germline V gene, CDR1 is DFQATT and CDR2 is SNEGSKA (reference sequence). For the CDR3, the DNA is TGCAGTGCCTCTAGCGGGAGGCTGGCCAATGAGCAGTTCTTC. Protein: CSASSGRLANEQFF.

The chain couples TRBV6-1 to TRBJ1-1, with D possibly TRBD1 on 6 matching bases. The V end was cut by 1 base, the J end by 6 bases, with 9 bases between. Looked up from germline, CDR1 is MNHNS and CDR2 is SASEGT. There are 13 residues in the CDR3. The CDR3 nucleotides are TGTGCCAGCAGTGAAGACAGGGTTGCTGAAGCTTTCTTT. It yields the protein CASSEDRVAEAFF.

This clonotype has more than one count but fewer than ten. This chain joins TRBV7-2 and TRBJ2-7, with a possible D match to TRBD1 (5 bases). CDR1 and CDR2 (germline): SGHTA, FQGNSA. V was pared by 2 bases and J by 7 bases, with 9 bases between. The CDR3 extends over 12 amino acids. This CDR3 reads CASSLRGIEQYF. The CDR3 DNA reads as TGTGCCAGCAGCTTAAGGGGTATTGAGCAGTACTTC.

The rearrangement joins TRBV7-9 to TRBJ2-5; maybe TRBD2 (5 bases). The V end was cut by 5 bases, the J end by 3 bases, with 31 bases between. The germline V gene encodes CDR1 SEHNR and CDR2 FQNEAQ (reference sequence). The CDR3 has 20 amino acids. The CDR3 region has the DNA TGTGCCAGCAGCCCCCCCCTAACCCCTGCTAGCACCGAAAGCGAAGAGACCCAGTACTTC. Translating it yields CASSPPLTPASTESEETQYF.

The chain combines TRBV7-9 with TRBJ1-2; D is unresolved. Germline V lookup: CDR1 SEHNR, CDR2 FQNEAQ (reference sequence). Between the trimmed V and J ends, which lost 3 bases and 5 bases, there was a span of 16 bases. The CDR3 length is 15 residues. The CDR3 DNA reads as TGTGCCAGCAGCTTTGGTCCTCGACGGGGTTATGGCTACACCTTC. Translated: CASSFGPRRGYGYTF.

The V and J genes are TRBV10-3 and TRBJ2-7; 7 bases align to TRBD2. Germline loops: CDR1 ENHRY, CDR2 SYGVKD. CDR3 length: 15 amino acids. J lost 4 bases, V lost 2 bases, and 8 bases had no gene match. CDR3 protein: CAISEPPGGNYEQYF. CDR3 in DNA: TGTGCCATCAGTGAGCCCCCGGGGGGAAATTACGAGCAGTACTTC.

This clonotype was detected only a few times. J is TRBJ2-2 and V is TRBV29-1; tentative D call: TRBD1 (7 bases). V was pared by 7 bases and J by 2 bases, with 14 bases between. Germline lookup yields CDR1 SQVTM and CDR2 ANQGSEA. The CDR3 contains 14 residues. The CDR3 nucleotides read TGCAGCGGCCAGGGGGGTAGAAACACCGGGGAGCTGTTTTTT. It yields the protein CSGQGGRNTGELFF.

This sequence joins TRBV7-9 and TRBJ2-7; 9 nucleotides align to TRBD2. The CDR3 is 15 residues long. Germline trimming cut 6 bases from V and 0 bases from J; bases unmatched to any gene: 6. CDR1 and CDR2 (germline): SEHNR, FQNEAQ (reference sequence). CDR3 sequence reads: CASRATSGSSYEQYF. In DNA form, the CDR3 reads TGTGCCAGCAGGGCGACTAGCGGAAGCTCCTACGAGCAGTACTTC.

The chain joins TRBV6-5 to TRBJ1-2; TRBD1 might be the D (5 bases). The CDR3 has 14 residues. The germline V and J ends were trimmed by 0 bases and 4 bases, with 9 bases remaining between them. CDR1 and CDR2 from the germline V gene are MNHEY and SVGAGI. For the CDR3, the DNA is TGTGCCAGCAGTTACTCGACAGAAGGCTATGGCTACACCTTC. Translated: CASSYSTEGYGYTF.

Relative to its sample, this clonotype is medium-sized. The chain uses TRBV7-9 and TRBJ1-1, with a tentative D call TRBD1 (6 bases). Germline CDR1 is SEHNR and CDR2 is FQNEAQ (reference sequence). The V end lost 1 base, the J end lost 3 bases, and 18 bases lay between the germline ends. The CDR3 extends over 17 amino acids. The CDR3 loop is CASSLVSRGQRDTEAFF. The CDR3 nucleotides are TGTGCCAGCAGCTTAGTTAGCAGGGGCCAAAGGGACACTGAAGCTTTCTTT. The variable domain in full, with the rest retrieved from reference TRBV7-9 and TRBJ1-1, is DTGVSQNPRHKITKRGQNVTFRCDPISEHNRLYWYRQTLGQGPEFLTYFQNEAQLEKSRLLSDRFSAERPKGSFSTLEIQRTEQGDSAMYLCASSLVSRGQRDTEAFFGQGTRLTVV.

The gene calls are TRBV6-4 and TRBJ2-1, with D perhaps TRBD2 (6 bases). Per germline, CDR1 MRHNA and CDR2 SNTAGT. The CDR3 has 14 residues. The germline V and J ends were trimmed by 4 bases and 8 bases, with 15 bases remaining between them. The CDR3 loop is CASSGSSEGDEQFF. CDR3 nucleotide sequence: TGTGCCAGCAGTGGGTCTAGCGAGGGCGATGAGCAGTTCTTC.

This clonotype is medium-sized in the sample. The chain has TRBV7-9 and TRBJ1-2; tentative D call: TRBD1 (5 bases). Trimming took off 1 base at V and 4 bases at J, with 16 bases between the two ends. Germline assignment: CDR1 SEHNR and CDR2 FQNEAQ (reference sequence). This CDR3 has 16 amino acids. The CDR3 sequence: CASSLVALGRAYGYTF. In DNA, the CDR3 is TGTGCCAGCAGCTTAGTCGCTTTGGGACGGGCCTATGGCTACACCTTC.

The chain uses TRBV7-9 and TRBJ2-3, with a tentative D call TRBD1 (5 bases). This CDR3 has 15 residues. V was pared by 1 base and J by 3 bases, with 11 bases between. Germline loops: CDR1 SEHNR, CDR2 FQNEAQ (reference sequence). CDR3 in amino acids: CASSLVGLRTDTQYF. DNA of the CDR3: TGTGCCAGCAGCTTAGTGGGGCTGCGGACAGATACGCAGTATTTT.

The chain is built from TRBV29-1 and TRBJ1-1; maybe TRBD1 (5 bases). The CDR3 contains 12 residues. In germline, CDR1 is SQVTM, CDR2 ANQGSEA. Trimming removed 7 bases at V and 5 bases at J, with 14 bases between. CDR3 region: CSAIRARTEAFF. The CDR3 DNA reads TGCAGCGCGATCAGGGCCAGGACTGAAGCTTTCTTT. Drawing the rest from reference TRBV29-1 and TRBJ1-1, the complete variable domain is SAVISQKPSRDICQRGTSLTIQCQVDSQVTMMFWYRQQPGQSLTLIATANQGSEATYESGFVIDKFPISRPNLTFSTLTVSNMSPEDSSIYLCSAIRARTEAFFGQGTRLTVV.

This clonotype came up a few times. V gene TRBV7-3 combines with J gene TRBJ2-1; 7 positions match TRBD2. With 1 base clipped from V and 8 bases from J, the junction kept 8 bases outside the gene matches. The CDR3 is 15 amino acids. Germline V gene lookup returns CDR1 SGHTA and CDR2 FQGTGA. CDR3 nucleotides: TGTGCCAGCAGCTTAATGGGCGGGAGTGTCGATGAGCAGTTCTTC. Translating it yields CASSLMGGSVDEQFF.

By proportion, this clonotype is medium-sized (0.01 to 0.1%). The chain is built from TRBV15 and TRBJ1-5; unclear D gene. This CDR3 has 17 residues. Trimming took off 1 base at V and 0 bases at J, with 13 bases between the two ends. CDR1 is LNHNV, CDR2 YYDKDF, per germline (reference sequence). For the CDR3, the DNA is TGTGCCACCAGCAGAGCCCCAACTACAAGTAGCAATCAGCCCCAGCATTTT. It specifies CATSRAPTTSSNQPQHF.

The V and J genes are TRBV11-3 and TRBJ2-4; D is perhaps TRBD2 (5 bases). In germline, CDR1 is SGHNT, CDR2 YENEEA. This CDR3 has 14 amino acids. V lost 5 bases, J lost 6 bases, and 14 bases lay in between. The CDR3 spells CASSEHAGANIQYF. In DNA form, the CDR3 reads TGTGCCAGCAGCGAGCACGCGGGTGCAAACATTCAGTACTTC.

The chain combines TRBV19 with TRBJ2-7, with 7 bases matching TRBD1. CDR1 is LNHDA and CDR2 is SQIVND in the germline V gene (reference sequence). V lost 5 bases to trimming and J lost 3 bases; unmatched junction nucleotides: 4. CDR3 length equals 13 residues. CDR3 nucleotide sequence: TGTGCCAGTAGTGTCACAGGGGACTACGAGCAGTACTTC. Its protein product is CASSVTGDYEQYF.

V usage is TRBV7-9 and J usage is TRBJ1-4, with 7 positions matching TRBD1. The V gene end was trimmed by 2 bases and the J gene end by 5 bases; junction bases not matched to a gene: 11. Germline V lookup: CDR1 SEHNR, CDR2 FQNEAQ (reference sequence). The CDR3 runs 17 residues. The chain's CDR3 is CASSLMVGGRPNEKLFF. CDR3 DNA: TGTGCCAGCAGCTTAATGGTAGGGGGCAGGCCAAATGAAAAACTGTTTTTT.

The V and J genes are TRBV12-3 or TRBV12-4 and TRBJ1-5; TRBD1 is a possible D gene (6 bases). The germline V and J ends were trimmed by 5 bases and 3 bases, with 11 bases remaining between them. The CDR3 sequence is 14 residues long. CDR3 in amino acids: CASSGGHLNQPQHF. The DNA of the CDR3 is TGTGCCAGCAGTGGGGGACACCTCAATCAGCCCCAGCATTTT.